A single sample is the source of the 31 T cell receptor beta chains below, sequenced in a study of beta chain features in type 1 diabetes. Expressed TCRB transcripts got sequenced, as all isolated RNA was reverse transcribed. The table came from immunoSEQ multiplex PCR; TCRdb's copy has only in-frame clones and leaves some out. The sample lists 330,000 or so clones; 11% to 15% were seen once. Sequenced material: central memory CD4+ T cells from blood. The receptors derive from a man under 40 in good health.

The chain couples TRBV7-9 to TRBJ1-1; the D is unclear. Germline V gene sequence: CDR1 SEHNR, CDR2 FQNEAQ (reference sequence). V shed 3 bases and J shed 2 bases, with 7 bases lying between them. The CDR3 consists of 13 residues. The CDR3 bases are TGTGCCAGCAGCTTTACGACCAACACTGAAGCTTTCTTT. Amino acid sequence: CASSFTTNTEAFF.

The rearrangement joins TRBV7-9 to TRBJ1-1; no definite D call. The germline CDR1 and CDR2 sequences are SEHNR and FQNEAQ (reference sequence). This CDR3 is 11 amino acids long. Trimming left V 9 bases short and J 8 bases short, with 13 bases between. The CDR3, as DNA: TGTGCCAGTCAGGAGTCAACCGAAGCTTTCTTT. This gives the protein CASQESTEAFF. Drawing the rest from reference TRBV7-9 and TRBJ1-1, the complete variable domain is DTGVSQNPRHKITKRGQNVTFRCDPISEHNRLYWYRQTLGQGPEFLTYFQNEAQLEKSRLLSDRFSAERPKGSFSTLEIQRTEQGDSAMYLCASQESTEAFFGQGTRLTVV.

This clone was seen a few times. An end of the junction does not agree with germline; a read error may underlie this. V and J are TRBV4-3 and TRBJ1-1; D is possibly TRBD1 (5 bases). Germline lookup yields CDR1 LGHNA and CDR2 YSLEER. The CDR3 consists of 13 residues. The CDR3 here is CASSQPGNAEAFF. The CDR3 DNA follows: TGCGCCAGCAGCCAACCAGGGAACGCTGAAGCTTTCTTT.

The rearrangement uses TRBV7-2 and TRBJ2-2; D is unresolved. The CDR3 runs to 15 residues. Trimming cost V 5 bases and J 1 base, with 11 bases left between them. Germline CDR1 SGHTA, CDR2 FQGNSA. The CDR3 here is CASSPTNRNTGELFF. The CDR3 DNA sequence: TGTGCCAGCAGCCCTACGAACAGGAACACCGGGGAGCTGTTTTTT.

DNA for the CDR3: TGTGCCAGCAGACAGGGGATATACAATGAGCAGTTCTTC. Translating it yields CASRQGIYNEQFF. The rearrangement joins TRBV6-5 to TRBJ2-1; TRBD1 matches 7 bases. V trimming: 6 bases; J trimming: 4 bases; junction bases outside the gene matches: 3. The V gene's germline CDR1 is MNHEY and CDR2 SVGAGI. The CDR3 extends over 13 amino acids.

The V call is TRBV14, the J call TRBJ1-1; the match to TRBD1 covers 10 bases. The CDR3 contains 13 residues. The V and J ends lost 3 bases and 14 bases, in that order; junction bases with no gene match: 9. The germline CDR1 and CDR2 sequences are SGHDN and FVKESK. The CDR3 here is CASSQTTGTGEFF. The CDR3 bases are TGTGCCAGCAGCCAGACGACCGGGACAGGGGAATTCTTT.

V usage is TRBV27 and J usage is TRBJ2-5; D call uncertain. V was trimmed by 2 bases and J by 3 bases, leaving 10 bases between them. This CDR3 region has 14 residues. Germline V lookup: CDR1 MNHEY, CDR2 SMNVEV (reference sequence). The CDR3 loop reads CASSLMTAKETQYF. Here the CDR3 DNA reads TGTGCCAGCAGTTTAATGACGGCTAAAGAGACCCAGTACTTC.

The genes are TRBV5-4 and TRBJ2-1, with 8 bases lining up with TRBD2. The J segment lost 8 bases and the V segment lost 1 base, leaving 8 bases of the junction unmatched. Germline loops: CDR1 SGHNT, CDR2 YYREEE (reference sequence). This CDR3 region has 15 residues. DNA of the CDR3: TGTGCCAGCAGCTTGCTCCAGCGGGGGCTCGATGAGCAGTTCTTC. It yields the protein CASSLLQRGLDEQFF.

This clone was seen a few times. The chain combines TRBV5-4 with TRBJ1-2; 10 bases map to TRBD1. Germline loops: CDR1 SGHNT, CDR2 YYREEE (reference sequence). Unmatched junction bases numbered 11, after V lost 4 bases and J lost 2 bases. The CDR3 is 17 residues long. CDR3 DNA sequence: TGTGCCAGCAGCCCCGGCCAGACAGGGGGCAGCAACTATGGCTACACCTTC. It encodes CASSPGQTGGSNYGYTF.

The chain combines TRBV27 with TRBJ2-7, with 12 positions matching TRBD1. The V gene's germline CDR1 is MNHEY and CDR2 SMNVEV (reference sequence). With V trimmed by 3 bases and J by 9 bases, 6 bases remained unmatched. The CDR3 covers 14 residues. CDR3 region: CASSLGTGGSRQYV. The CDR3 DNA is TGTGCCAGCAGTTTGGGGACAGGGGGCTCGAGGCAGTACGTC.

This chain joins TRBV6-6 and TRBJ2-7, with D unresolved. Trimming took off 5 bases at V and 4 bases at J, with 12 bases between the two ends. Per the germline V gene, CDR1 is MNHNY and CDR2 is SVGAGI (reference sequence). The CDR3 has 13 residues. DNA of the CDR3: TGTGCCAGCAGTGACCCTCCGGCGTACGAGCAGTACTTC. It yields the protein CASSDPPAYEQYF.

This sequence joins TRBV7-2 and TRBJ2-1, with 10 nucleotides matching TRBD2. CDR1 is SGHTA, CDR2 FQGNSA, per germline. The CDR3 is 15 amino acids. V trimming: 6 bases; J trimming: 4 bases; junction bases outside the gene matches: 6. CDR3 coding DNA: TGTGCCAGCAGTCAGCGGGGGGGCCGATACAATGAGCAGTTCTTC. Its protein is CASSQRGGRYNEQFF.

This clone was found a few times. The gene calls are TRBV5-1 and TRBJ1-1; no firm D call. The length of the CDR3 is 14 residues. Trimming took off 4 bases at V and 5 bases at J, with 15 bases between the two ends. The germline gives CDR1 SGHRS, CDR2 YFSETQ. The CDR3 loop reads CASSPKMGRTEAFF. CDR3 DNA sequence: TGCGCCAGCAGCCCTAAGATGGGAAGAACTGAAGCTTTCTTT.

This clone was seen more than once but under ten times. This sequence joins TRBV2 and TRBJ2-1, with 7 positions matching TRBD1. CDR3 length equals 17 residues. Per germline, CDR1 SNHLY and CDR2 FYNNEI. With V trimmed by 2 bases and J by 8 bases, 15 bases remained unmatched. The CDR3 DNA reads TGTGCCAGCAGTGAATCCCTACCGGGACAGCAGTGGGATGAGCAGTTCTTC. This encodes CASSESLPGQQWDEQFF.

This clone was detected a few times. J is TRBJ2-7 and V is TRBV25-1; 12 positions match TRBD1. Germline lookup yields CDR1 MGHDK and CDR2 SYGVNS. J was trimmed by 6 bases and V by 4 bases; bases with no gene match: 4. CDR3 size: 14 residues. CDR3 sequence (DNA): TGTGCCAGCAGTGTCGGGACAGGGGGCGGCGAGCAGTACTTC. Residues: CASSVGTGGGEQYF.

This clone was detected only a few times. Just one base apart from a much larger clone, this may be a read error. V is TRBV30 and J is TRBJ2-5, with TRBD2 matching over 13 bases. This CDR3 comprises 15 residues. The germline V gene encodes CDR1 GTSNPN and CDR2 SVGIG (reference sequence). The V segment lost 5 bases and the J segment 0 bases; nucleotides outside the gene matches: 3. CDR3 sequence: CAWGTSGVYQETQYF. The CDR3 DNA sequence: TGTGCCTGGGGGACTAGCGGGGTGTACCAAGAGACCCAGTACTTC. The full variable domain, with the rest looked up from reference TRBV30 and TRBJ2-5, is SQTIHQWPATLVQPVGSPLSLECTVEGTSNPNLYWYRQAAGRGLQLLFYSVGIGQISSEVPQNLSASRPQDRQFILSSKKLLLSDSGFYLCAWGTSGVYQETQYFGPGTRLLVL.

The chain is built from TRBV7-7 and TRBJ2-7; 8 bases fit TRBD1. CDR3 size: 13 residues. Germline V gives CDR1 SSHAT, CDR2 FNYEAQ (reference sequence). The CDR3 DNA reads as TGTGCTAGCAGCTTAGGGGACAGGTACGAGCAGTACGTC. Translation: CASSLGDRYEQYV.

The CDR3 loop is CASNSGRGTQETQYF. The CDR3 DNA sequence: TGTGCCAGCAACAGTGGGCGGGGGACACAAGAGACCCAGTACTTC. J is TRBJ2-5 and V is TRBV7-2; the D gene is possibly TRBD2 (7 bases). This CDR3 has 15 residues. CDR1 and CDR2 from the germline V gene are SGHTA and FQGNSA. V lost 7 bases and J lost 2, with 17 bases in between.

The sample holds a few counts of this clone. The chain employs TRBV29-1 and TRBJ2-5, with TRBD1 matching 7 bases. The J call is in doubt because the DNA end fits TRBJ2-7 better. The germline V gene encodes CDR1 SQVTM and CDR2 ANQGSEA. This CDR3 is built from 15 residues. The CDR3 sequence: CSVFSTRTGDYEQYF. CDR3 nucleotide sequence: TGCAGCGTTTTTTCTACACGGACAGGCGATTACGAGCAGTACTTC.

This sequence joins TRBV20-1 and TRBJ2-5; D gene ambiguous. Germline V gene sequence: CDR1 DFQATT, CDR2 SNEGSKA (reference sequence). The CDR3 length is 10 residues. V lost 2 bases and J 3 bases, leaving 1 base between the germline ends. This CDR3 is CSARKETQYF. The CDR3 coding sequence is TGCAGTGCTAGAAAAGAGACCCAGTACTTC.

V gene TRBV20-1 combines with J gene TRBJ1-2; D not certain. Deletions cut 2 bases from V and 5 bases from J, with 3 bases between. The CDR3 sequence is 10 residues long. Per the germline V gene, CDR1 is DFQATT and CDR2 is SNEGSKA (reference sequence). DNA of the CDR3: TGCAGTGCTAGAACGTATGGCTACACCTTC. It specifies CSARTYGYTF.

The chain links TRBV10-3 to TRBJ2-3, with a tentative D call TRBD1 (5 bases). The V and J ends lost 10 bases and 6 bases respectively, with 11 bases between them. CDR3 length: 11 residues. Germline assignment: CDR1 ENHRY and CDR2 SYGVKD. The CDR3: CATGNRDTQYF. In DNA, the CDR3 is TGTGCCACCGGAAACAGGGATACGCAGTATTTT.

On this clone: A far bigger clonotype differs at one base, so this is likely a read error. J is TRBJ2-7 and V is TRBV5-6; no definite D call. Trimming shortened V by 0 bases and J by 5 bases, and 6 bases separated the two germline ends. The CDR3 extends over 12 amino acids. Germline-derived CDR1 and CDR2 are SGHDT and YYEEEE. The CDR3 DNA follows: TGTGCCAGCAGCTTGGCCGGCCACGAGCAGTACTTC. It yields the protein CASSLAGHEQYF.

The chain is built from TRBV19 and TRBJ1-2; 8 bases agree with TRBD1. Per the germline V gene, CDR1 is LNHDA and CDR2 is SQIVND (reference sequence). The CDR3 has 16 amino acids. J was trimmed by 0 bases and V by 3 bases; bases with no gene match: 6. The CDR3 nucleotides read TGTGCCAGTAGTATTGGGAGGGACAGGCCTAACTATGGCTACACCTTC. Its protein product is CASSIGRDRPNYGYTF.

This clone was observed a handful of times. The V and J genes are TRBV6-5 and TRBJ1-5, with 8 bases matching TRBD1. Losses at the gene ends were 6 bases for V and 5 bases for J; bases not matched to a gene: 3. The germline V gene has CDR1 MNHEY and CDR2 SVGAGI. This CDR3 contains 13 residues. The chain's CDR3 is CASRMTGDQPQHF. The CDR3 region has the DNA TGTGCCAGCAGGATGACAGGGGATCAGCCCCAGCATTTT.

As regards this clone: Other DNA sequences in this specimen translate into the identical CDR3. The J gene is TRBJ2-1, the V gene TRBV5-4; D possibly corresponds to TRBD2 (6 bases). The V gene's germline CDR1 is SGHNT and CDR2 YYREEE (reference sequence). With 2 bases removed from V and 1 base from J, the gap between germline ends came to 10 bases. This CDR3 is 15 amino acids long. The CDR3: CASSLTGSSYNEQFF. DNA for the CDR3: TGTGCCAGCAGCTTAACCGGGAGTTCCTACAATGAGCAGTTCTTC.

The table lists this clone with a few counts. This rearrangement joins TRBV25-1 to TRBJ2-2, with D perhaps matching TRBD1 (6 bases). CDR3 length equals 15 residues. Germline loops: CDR1 MGHDK, CDR2 SYGVNS. The ends were cut back, 3 bases at V and 7 bases at J, with 15 bases in the middle. The CDR3 DNA reads TGTGCCAGCAGTGATTACGGACAGACTCACGGGGAGCTGTTTTTT. Residues: CASSDYGQTHGELFF.

On this clone itself: Other DNA sequences in this sample translate to the same CDR3. V usage is TRBV20-1 and J usage is TRBJ2-5; D is unresolved. Germline loops: CDR1 DFQATT, CDR2 SNEGSKA (reference sequence). With 6 bases removed from V and 2 bases from J, the gap between germline ends came to 7 bases. The CDR3 runs 11 residues. The CDR3 bases are TGCAGTGCCACCCTTCAAGAGACCCAGTACTTC. Amino acid sequence: CSATLQETQYF.

The CDR3 region is CASSPSMGGLTTF. The CDR3 coding sequence is TGTGCCAGCAGCCCGAGTATGGGAGGGTTAACCACCTTC. The V and J genes are TRBV5-4 and TRBJ1-2; D is uncertain. V dropped 4 bases and J dropped 13 bases, with 20 bases sitting between them. This CDR3 is 13 amino acids long. Germline CDR1 reads SGHNT; CDR2 reads YYREEE (reference sequence).

The chain recombines TRBV2 with TRBJ1-2, with TRBD1 matching over 7 bases. The germline CDR1 and CDR2 sequences are SNHLY and FYNNEI. Trimming at V came to 6 bases and at J to 4 bases, leaving 8 bases not matched to a gene. This CDR3 has 14 residues. This CDR3 reads CASRPGQSSYGYTF. CDR3 sequence (DNA): TGTGCCAGCAGGCCGGGACAGTCCTCCTATGGCTACACCTTC.

CDR3 DNA sequence: TGTGCCAGCAGTTACGGAATAGACAGGGTTCTAGAAGCTTTCTTT. Translation: CASSYGIDRVLEAFF. J is TRBJ1-1 and V is TRBV6-5; 7 bases agree with TRBD1. The V gene's germline CDR1 is MNHEY and CDR2 SVGAGI. V shed 2 bases, J shed 8 bases, and the junction held 11 bases outside the gene matches. The CDR3 totals 15 residues.